Shown below are 13 T cell receptor beta chains from a single sample sequenced in a study of spatial heterogeneity in lung cancer. TCRdb passed the 5' RACE reads through MiXCR, listing each CDR3 protein once. There are about 18,000 distinct CDR3 sequences in the sample; under 20% occur only once, and roughly an eighth lies in the top ten. The time point denotes: sample taken at primary tumor resection. Whole RNA, isolated from tumor, nontumor lung or frozen PBMC, was sequenced without prior sorting. Sequenced material: PBMCs, taken at surgery. These TCRs come from a male donor with early-stage non-small cell lung cancer.

The gene calls are TRBV12-3 or TRBV12-4 and TRBJ2-5, with D perhaps TRBD1 or TRBD2 (5 bases each). The CDR3 runs 14 residues. The ends were cut back, 6 bases at V and 5 bases at J, with 16 bases in the middle. The CDR3 sequence is CASSQGGEWETQYF. CDR3 bases: TGTGCCAGCAGCCAGGGTGGGGAGTGGGAGACCCAGTACTTC.

This clonotype was seen more than once but under ten times. V usage is TRBV29-1 and J usage is TRBJ1-5, with 9 bases aligning to TRBD1. This CDR3 is built from 13 residues. The germline V gene encodes CDR1 SQVTM and CDR2 ANQGSEA. The V and J ends lost 4 bases and 12 bases, in that order; junction bases with no gene match: 10. The CDR3: CSVAGQGSALQHF. The CDR3 nucleotides are TGCAGCGTTGCCGGACAGGGGTCCGCGCTCCAGCATTTT.

This clonotype was found a few times. J is TRBJ1-6 and V is TRBV20-1; D possibly corresponds to TRBD1 (6 bases). Germline-derived CDR1 and CDR2 are DFQATT and SNEGSKA (reference sequence). The length of the CDR3 is 15 residues. V gave up 2 bases and J gave up 7 bases, with 15 bases separating them. Written as DNA, the CDR3 is TGCAGTGCTAGATTAACAGGGATAGGAAATTCACCCCTCCACTTT. Translation gives CSARLTGIGNSPLHF.

This clonotype was picked up one time. The chain couples TRBV9 to TRBJ2-5; a weak D match, TRBD1 (6 bases). V lost 6 bases and J 4 bases, leaving 19 bases between the germline ends. The CDR3 runs to 15 residues. The germline V gene has CDR1 SGDLS and CDR2 YYNGEE. CDR3 DNA: TGTGCCAGCACCGCCGCGGACAGCCTGAGAGAGACCCAGTACTTC. It codes for CASTAADSLRETQYF.

This clonotype was seen many times. V is TRBV7-9 and J is TRBJ2-3; TRBD2 matches 10 bases. CDR1 SEHNR and CDR2 FQNEAQ come from the germline V gene (reference sequence). This CDR3 is built from 15 residues. V lost 4 bases, J lost 6 bases, and 7 bases stayed unmatched. The CDR3 DNA follows: TGTGCCAGCAGCTACCAGCGGGGGGGCGCGGATACGCAGTATTTT. This gives the protein CASSYQRGGADTQYF.

Many counts were recorded for this clonotype. This chain joins TRBV20-1 and TRBJ2-7; TRBD2 aligns across 8 bases. The junction had 5 bases not matched to a gene; V was cut back by 0 bases and J by 4 bases. This CDR3 spans 14 amino acids. The germline V gene encodes CDR1 DFQATT and CDR2 SNEGSKA (reference sequence). The CDR3 sequence: CSAREPGGAYEQYF. CDR3 nucleotides: TGCAGTGCTAGAGAGCCGGGGGGGGCTTACGAGCAGTACTTC.

The chain uses TRBV29-1 and TRBJ1-1; D is undetermined. The CDR3 is 17 amino acids. The V gene's germline CDR1 is SQVTM and CDR2 ANQGSEA. Trimming stripped 7 bases from V and 0 bases from J, with 24 bases between. The CDR3 here is CSAFSLRGGRVNTEAFF. CDR3 nucleotides: TGCAGCGCGTTTAGTCTGAGAGGAGGTCGCGTGAACACTGAAGCTTTCTTT.

The chain combines TRBV27 with TRBJ1-6, with 7 positions matching TRBD1. V shed 7 bases, J shed 0 bases, and the junction held 9 bases outside the gene matches. Looked up from germline, CDR1 is MNHEY and CDR2 is SMNVEV (reference sequence). The CDR3 has 17 amino acids. CDR3 bases: TGTGCCAGCACCACGACAAGGGGGCACTCCTATAATTCACCCCTCCACTTT. It yields the protein CASTTTRGHSYNSPLHF.

This clonotype was counted at least ten times. The rearrangement joins TRBV7-2 to TRBJ2-3; the D gene could be TRBD1 or TRBD2 (5 bases each). The V end lost 1 base, the J end lost 9 bases, and 8 bases lay between the germline ends. The CDR3 runs 12 residues. Germline CDR1 SGHTA, CDR2 FQGNSA. CDR3 loop: CASSLGGWTQYF. The DNA for the CDR3 is TGTGCCAGCAGCTTAGGGGGGTGGACGCAGTATTTT.

This clonotype was detected only a few times. A junction boundary mismatches the germline segment, possibly from a read error. This rearrangement joins TRBV6-5 to TRBJ2-7, with D tentatively TRBD1 (5 bases). Germline CDR1 reads MNHEY; CDR2 reads SVGAGI. This CDR3 spans 11 amino acids. The CDR3 DNA reads TGCGCCAGTAAGGGGAACTACGAGCAGTACTTC. Translating it yields CASKGNYEQYF.

This clonotype was detected many times. The chain couples TRBV5-1 to TRBJ1-3; D is undetermined. The CDR3 contains 14 residues. The germline V gene has CDR1 SGHRS and CDR2 YFSETQ. Trimming removed 4 bases from V and 0 bases from J, with 8 bases in between. In DNA form, the CDR3 reads TGCGCCAGCAGCCCGGGTCTCTCTGGAAACACCATATATTTT. It encodes CASSPGLSGNTIYF.

This clonotype was recorded at least ten times. The J gene is TRBJ2-7, the V gene TRBV29-1; 8 nucleotides match TRBD1. Unmatched junction bases numbered 6, after V lost 7 bases and J lost 1 base. The CDR3 runs 13 residues. The germline CDR1 and CDR2 sequences are SQVTM and ANQGSEA. CDR3 loop: CSAGTGTSYEQYF. The CDR3 bases are TGCAGCGCAGGGACAGGTACTTCCTACGAGCAGTACTTC.

V is TRBV6-5 and J is TRBJ2-7; D gene unclear. The CDR3 extends over 13 amino acids. CDR1 MNHEY and CDR2 SVGAGI come from the germline V gene. The V gene lost 8 bases and the J gene lost 2 bases, with 13 bases spanning the gap. CDR3 loop: CASGGPNAYEQYF. The DNA of the CDR3 is TGTGCCAGCGGTGGACCGAATGCCTACGAGCAGTACTTC.